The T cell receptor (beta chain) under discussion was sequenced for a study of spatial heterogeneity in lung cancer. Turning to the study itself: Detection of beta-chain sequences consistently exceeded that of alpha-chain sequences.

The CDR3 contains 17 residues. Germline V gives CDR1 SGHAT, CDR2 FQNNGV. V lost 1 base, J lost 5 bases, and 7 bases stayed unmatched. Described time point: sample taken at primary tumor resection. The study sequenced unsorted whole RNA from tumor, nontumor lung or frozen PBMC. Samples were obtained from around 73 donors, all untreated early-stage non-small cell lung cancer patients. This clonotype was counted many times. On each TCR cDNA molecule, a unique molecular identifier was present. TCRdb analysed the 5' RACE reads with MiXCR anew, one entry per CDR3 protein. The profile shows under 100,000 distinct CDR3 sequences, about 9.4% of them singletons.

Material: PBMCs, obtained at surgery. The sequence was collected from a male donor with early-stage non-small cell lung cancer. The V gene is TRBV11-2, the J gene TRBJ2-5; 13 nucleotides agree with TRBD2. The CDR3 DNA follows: TGTGCCAGCAGCTTAGGGACTAGCGGGGGCTCAGGGGAGACCCAGTACTTC. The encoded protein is CASSLGTSGGSGETQYF.